One sample yielded the 12 T cell receptor beta chains listed below, sequenced in a study of regulatory dendritic cells for organ transplantation. This table comes from immunoSEQ multiplex PCR, and its TCRdb copy is limited to in-frame clones, with some not included. Among fewer than 25,000 clones listed, 74% were seen once. Specimen: memory CD4+ T cells from blood. Subset defined: CD45RO+ memory T cells. All receptors derive from a human donor in good health.

The chain uses TRBV19 and TRBJ2-7, with D tentatively TRBD1 (6 bases). The germline V and J ends were trimmed by 6 bases and 0 bases, with 12 bases remaining between them. CDR1 LNHDA and CDR2 SQIVND come from the germline V gene (reference sequence). This CDR3 has 14 residues. The CDR3 bases are TGTGCCAGTAGGACAGGTGCCAACTCCTACGAGCAGTACTTC. It codes for CASRTGANSYEQYF.

In its sample, this clone was seen once. The chain recombines TRBV4-1 with TRBJ2-4, with TRBD1 as a possible D gene (6 bases). V shed 2 bases and J shed 5 bases, with 13 bases lying between them. The V gene's germline CDR1 is MGHRA and CDR2 YSYEKL. CDR3 length: 15 amino acids. CDR3 loop: CASSQSRQAQNIQYF. CDR3 nucleotides: TGCGCCAGCAGCCAATCCCGACAGGCTCAAAACATTCAGTACTTC.

This chain's CDR3 is CASSAGSGAPGDTQYF. The CDR3 DNA reads as TGTGCCAGCAGCGCGGGTAGCGGGGCCCCGGGAGATACGCAGTATTTT. The chain has TRBV7-3 and TRBJ2-3; 8 bases are a match to TRBD2. The CDR3 sequence is 16 residues long. Germline values: CDR1 SGHTA, CDR2 FQGTGA. Trimming removed 5 bases from V and 5 bases from J; junction bases left unmatched: 12.

This clone was counted between two and nine times. For the CDR3, the DNA is TGTGCCAGCTCACCGGACAGGGGGCGTCAGCCCCAGCATTTT. This sequence encodes CASSPDRGRQPQHF. J is TRBJ1-5 and V is TRBV18; 11 bases line up with TRBD1. This CDR3 comprises 14 residues. V shed 3 bases and J 6 bases; nucleotides not matched to a gene: 1. Germline loops: CDR1 KGHSH, CDR2 LQKENI.

The chain combines TRBV18 with TRBJ2-1; D gene ambiguous. Between the trimmed V and J ends, which lost 2 bases and 7 bases, there was a span of 15 bases. CDR1 is KGHSH, CDR2 LQKENI, per germline. The CDR3 length is 15 residues. CDR3: CASSPGTGFWNEQFF. The DNA of the CDR3 is TGTGCCAGCTCACCAGGAACGGGTTTCTGGAATGAGCAGTTCTTC.

In this sample, this clone turned up once. The chain carries TRBV6-5 and TRBJ1-5; D possibly corresponds to TRBD1 (6 bases). Germline loops: CDR1 MNHEY, CDR2 SVGAGI. CDR3 length equals 14 residues. Trimming pared 6 bases from V and 9 bases from J, leaving 18 bases between. The CDR3 DNA follows: TGTGCCAGCAGCTCGACAGGTCAAGGTCGGCCCCAGCATTTT. Its protein is CASSSTGQGRPQHF.

Only one count was recorded for this clone. V is TRBV5-5 and J is TRBJ1-1; D may be TRBD1 (6 bases). The CDR3 contains 13 residues. Germline CDR1 SGHKS, CDR2 YYEKEE (reference sequence). The germline V and J ends were trimmed by 3 bases and 5 bases, with 11 bases remaining between them. CDR3 DNA: TGTGCCAGCAGCTCACACAGGGAAACTGAAGCTTTCTTT. Protein product: CASSSHRETEAFF.

The chain joins TRBV11-2 to TRBJ2-1; D uncertain. Trimming pared 4 bases from V and 5 bases from J, leaving 6 bases between. Germline assignment: CDR1 SGHAT and CDR2 FQNNGV. The CDR3 loop spans 12 amino acids. CDR3 bases: TGTGCCAGCAGCTATTCGGACAATGAGCAGTTCTTC. It codes for CASSYSDNEQFF.

V is TRBV6-6 and J is TRBJ2-7; a possible D gene is TRBD1 (6 bases). CDR3 length equals 14 residues. Germline CDR1 MNHNY, CDR2 SVGAGI (reference sequence). Trimming removed 2 bases at V and 7 bases at J, with 15 bases between. This chain's CDR3 is CASSYAQGKGEQYF. The CDR3 DNA reads as TGTGCCAGCAGTTACGCCCAGGGGAAGGGTGAGCAGTACTTC.

The CDR3 sequence is CASSLAAGETQYF. The CDR3 DNA follows: TGTGCCAGCTCCCTTGCGGCGGGAGAGACCCAGTACTTC. The chain joins TRBV5-5 to TRBJ2-5, with a weak D call TRBD2 (5 bases). This CDR3 has 13 residues. Trimming shortened V by 7 bases and J by 4 bases, and 14 bases separated the two germline ends. From germline, CDR1 is SGHKS and CDR2 YYEKEE (reference sequence). The entire variable domain, with the rest obtained from reference TRBV5-5 and TRBJ2-5, is as follows: DAGVTQSPTHLIKTRGQQVTLRCSPISGHKSVSWYQQVLGQGPQFIFQYYEKEERGRGNFPDRFSARQFPNYSSELNVNALLLGDSALYLCASSLAAGETQYFGPGTRLLVL.

This clone showed up just a few times. This chain connects TRBV5-5 to TRBJ2-3; D is unclear. This CDR3 has 12 amino acids. Germline CDR1 SGHKS, CDR2 YYEKEE (reference sequence). V gave up 3 bases and J gave up 1 base, with 3 bases separating them. CDR3 nucleotide sequence: TGTGCCAGCAGCTCGGGCACAGATACGCAGTATTTT. It encodes CASSSGTDTQYF.

The chain employs TRBV2 and TRBJ1-5, with 7 bases matching TRBD1. The CDR3 loop spans 15 amino acids. With 4 bases clipped from V and 4 bases from J, the junction kept 7 bases outside the gene matches. Germline assignment: CDR1 SNHLY and CDR2 FYNNEI. CDR3 residues: CASSVEGGLNQPQHF. CDR3 bases: TGTGCCAGCAGTGTGGAAGGGGGCTTGAATCAGCCCCAGCATTTT.